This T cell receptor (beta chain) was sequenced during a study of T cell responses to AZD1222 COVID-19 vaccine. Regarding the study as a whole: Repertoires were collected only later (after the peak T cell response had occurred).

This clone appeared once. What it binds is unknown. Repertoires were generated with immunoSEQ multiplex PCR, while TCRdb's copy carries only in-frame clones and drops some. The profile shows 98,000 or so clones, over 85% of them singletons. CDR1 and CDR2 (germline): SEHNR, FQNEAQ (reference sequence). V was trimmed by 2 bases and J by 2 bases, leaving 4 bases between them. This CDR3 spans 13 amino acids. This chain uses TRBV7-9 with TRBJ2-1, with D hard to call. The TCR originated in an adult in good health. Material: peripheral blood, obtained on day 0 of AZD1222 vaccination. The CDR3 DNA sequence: TGTGCCAGCAGCTTATTGGCCTACAATGAGCAGTTCTTC. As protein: CASSLLAYNEQFF.